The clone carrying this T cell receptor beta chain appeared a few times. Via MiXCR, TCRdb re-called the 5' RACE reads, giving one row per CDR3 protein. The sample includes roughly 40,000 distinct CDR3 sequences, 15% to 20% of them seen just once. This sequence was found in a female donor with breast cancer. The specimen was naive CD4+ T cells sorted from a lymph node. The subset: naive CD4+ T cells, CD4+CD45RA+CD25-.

CDR3 nucleotide sequence: TGCAGTGCGCCACTAGCGAGGGGCGAGGATACGCAGTATTTT. The encoded protein is CSAPLARGEDTQYF. This chain uses TRBV20-1 with TRBJ2-3; 7 bases fit TRBD2. The trim removed 6 bases at V and 6 bases at J, leaving 12 bases unmatched. Germline-derived CDR1 and CDR2 are DFQATT and SNEGSKA (reference sequence). CDR3 length: 14 amino acids.